Listed below are T cell receptor beta chains from one sample, sequenced in a study of shared clonotypes between healthy human individuals. Here immunoSEQ multiplex PCR was the method, and the copy in TCRdb shows in-frame clones only, minus some. The table shows roughly 720,000 clones, with roughly 91% occurring only once. Sequences were obtained from memory CD8+ T cells from PBMCs. All receptors come from a young man in good health. Some clones in this sample may be carry-over from other donors' samples. Both conserved end residues are trimmed from each CDR3. The D gene is left open where the match is weak.

V gene	J gene	CDR3 length	D gene	CDR3 protein
TRBV10-3	TRBJ2-3	14	NA	AISEYAHSGTDTQY
TRBV7-6	TRBJ1-1	12	NA	ASSPTWLNTEAF
TRBV30	TRBJ2-1	12	NA	AWKVGGAYNEQF
TRBV25-1	TRBJ2-1	11	TRBD2	ASRAGGPNEQF
TRBV28	TRBJ1-1	13	NA	ASSLTEIMNTEAF
TRBV19	TRBJ1-1	10	NA	ASSTANTEAF
TRBV9	TRBJ2-7	12	TRBD2	ASSPPGGYHEQY
TRBV14	TRBJ1-1	19	NA	ASSQDSSGPISTVLNTEAF
TRBV6-6	TRBJ1-1	13	NA	ASSLHSGEVTEAF
TRBV4-3	NA	18	TRBD1	ASSPQVGQGRPLSSYEQY
TRBV7-2	TRBJ2-7	15	TRBD2	ASSGSTTSDSSYEQY
TRBV29-1	TRBJ2-3	11	NA	SVDSLVADTQY
TRBV29-1	TRBJ2-7	14	NA	SVEFASQRSPYEQY
TRBV7-7	TRBJ2-2	16	NA	ASSLVVSERVNTGELF
TRBV2	TRBJ1-2	11	TRBD1	ASTATGENGYT
TRBV7-9	TRBJ2-7	10	NA	ASSLGSGQGR
TRBV5-1	TRBJ2-1	15	TRBD2	ASSWRGLAGGSNEQF
TRBV27	TRBJ2-1	14	TRBD2	ASSLDGTSGGNEQF